The next 32 T cell receptor beta chains were all read from a single sample in a study of T-cell memory formation after mild COVID-19 (dated by TCRdb to about 2021). Library preparation used 5' RACE. Sequenced using an Illumina NovaSeq 6000. The public reads were quality trimmed at Q25 with fastp and then assembled into clones with MiXCR by TCRdb, keeping productive beta chains. Each record represents a unique CDR3 protein, reported with the most common genes and DNA among its rows. The sample table lists about 610,000 distinct CDR3 sequences, 15% to 20% of them with a count of one. Clones ranked in the top ten supply around 8.1% of the sample. The sample was PBMCs or a T cell subset sorted from them (not recorded which). These receptors all stem from an adult woman who had mild COVID-19 (a few samples of this study predate the infection). The sample titles of this study are shuffled in the database, so cell type and time point are left out; the donor was told from shared clones.

The chain joins TRBV7-8 to TRBJ1-4; no definite D call. The V end lost 0 bases, the J end lost 8 bases, and 19 bases lay between the germline ends. Germline-derived CDR1 and CDR2 are SGHVS and FQNEAQ. CDR3 length: 17 amino acids. This CDR3 is CASSLARVLTGREKLFF. The CDR3 nucleotides read TGTGCCAGCAGCTTAGCCCGGGTGTTGACTGGGAGGGAAAAACTGTTTTTT.

The V call is TRBV5-1, the J call TRBJ1-1; D unclear. V gave up 0 bases and J gave up 1 base, with 7 bases separating them. The germline V gene has CDR1 SGHRS and CDR2 YFSETQ. The CDR3 has 14 residues. CDR3 sequence reads: CASSLAPGNTEAFF. The CDR3 nucleotides read TGCGCCAGCAGCTTGGCGCCAGGGAACACTGAAGCTTTCTTT.

The J gene is TRBJ2-7, the V gene TRBV30; D remains ambiguous. Germline V lookup: CDR1 GTSNPN, CDR2 SVGIG (reference sequence). Trimming shortened V by 1 base and J by 3 bases, and 10 bases separated the two germline ends. The CDR3 totals 13 residues. The CDR3 region has the DNA TGTGCCTGGAGTGAGGCATTCGTCTACGAGCAGTACTTC. Protein product: CAWSEAFVYEQYF.

This clonotype has only a few counts. The chain has TRBV7-8 and TRBJ1-1, with D tentatively TRBD1 (5 bases). This CDR3 has 12 amino acids. V was clipped by 1 base and J by 8 bases, with 8 bases between them. Germline CDR1 SGHVS, CDR2 FQNEAQ. This CDR3 reads CASSLVRQEAFF. The CDR3 DNA reads as TGTGCCAGCAGCTTAGTGAGACAGGAAGCTTTCTTT. Complete variable domain (other parts from reference TRBV7-8 and TRBJ1-1): GAGVSQSPRYKVAKRGQDVALRCDPISGHVSLFWYQQALGQGPEFLTYFQNEAQLDKSGLPSDRFFAERPEGSVSTLKIQRTQQEDSAVYLCASSLVRQEAFFGQGTRLTVV.

This clonotype was counted at least ten times. Written as DNA, the CDR3 is TGCTTAAATATCGGGCCGGGACAGGAAATGAACACTGAAGCTTTCTTT. Amino acid sequence: CLNIGPGQEMNTEAFF. The chain has TRBV20-1 and TRBJ1-1; 8 bases agree with TRBD1. The CDR3 contains 16 residues. Germline assignment: CDR1 DFQATT and CDR2 SNEGSKA (reference sequence).

This clonotype was observed a handful of times. The rearrangement uses TRBV10-3 and TRBJ2-3, with D hard to call. The CDR3 sequence is 12 residues long. V lost 10 bases and J lost 0, with 8 bases in between. Germline V gene sequence: CDR1 ENHRY, CDR2 SYGVKD. The CDR3 DNA sequence: TGTGCCACTTCTGCGAGCACAGATACGCAGTATTTT. Residues: CATSASTDTQYF.

This clonotype was observed a handful of times. The chain is built from TRBV7-9 and TRBJ2-1, with D possibly being TRBD1 or TRBD2 (5 bases each). V lost 1 base to trimming and J lost 12 bases, with 16 bases between them. This CDR3 spans 14 amino acids. The germline V gene has CDR1 SEHNR and CDR2 FQNEAQ (reference sequence). DNA of the CDR3: TGTGCCAGCAGCTTAGGGGACCCCGAAGAGGGGCAGTTCTTC. This translates into CASSLGDPEEGQFF.

CDR3 in DNA: TGCGCCAGCAGCCAAGAATCCATGAACACTGAAGCTTTCTTT. Protein product: CASSQESMNTEAFF. The chain uses TRBV4-3 and TRBJ1-1; D gene unclear. In germline, CDR1 is LGHNA, CDR2 YSLEER. The V gene lost 0 bases and the J gene lost 0 bases, with 5 bases spanning the gap. The CDR3 consists of 14 residues.

This clonotype was found a few times. This CDR3 is CASSPSSVASTDTQYF. The DNA of the CDR3 is TGCGCCAGCAGCCCCTCTAGCGTTGCTAGCACAGATACGCAGTATTTT. The V gene is TRBV4-3, the J gene TRBJ2-3; a weak D match, TRBD2 (6 bases). Germline CDR1 reads LGHNA; CDR2 reads YSLEER. The V and J ends lost 4 bases and 0 bases respectively, with 14 bases between them. The CDR3 spans 16 residues.

A few counts support this clonotype. This chain uses TRBV5-1 with TRBJ2-5, with D possibly TRBD2 on 6 matching bases. V lost 0 bases, J lost 5 bases, and 14 bases lay in between. This CDR3 has 15 residues. Germline V gives CDR1 SGHRS, CDR2 YFSETQ. As DNA, the CDR3 is TGCGCCAGCAGCTTGGGGGACTCTGGAGACGAGACCCAGTACTTC. This encodes CASSLGDSGDETQYF.

In this sample, this clonotype turned up a few times. The J gene is TRBJ1-2, the V gene TRBV5-1; 7 nucleotides match TRBD1. CDR3 size: 14 residues. The V gene end was trimmed by 4 bases and the J gene end by 7 bases; junction bases not matched to a gene: 10. Per germline, CDR1 SGHRS and CDR2 YFSETQ. The DNA of the CDR3 is TGCGCCAGCAGCGAACGCACGACAGGGCTTGGCTACACCTTC. This translates into CASSERTTGLGYTF.

This clonotype was observed a handful of times. This chain links TRBV7-6 with TRBJ2-3; D is possibly TRBD2 (6 bases). Germline V gene data show CDR1 as SGHVS and CDR2 as FNYEAQ. The CDR3 spans 14 residues. V gave up 4 bases and J gave up 1 base, with 9 bases separating them. CDR3 nucleotide sequence: TGTGCCAGCAGCTCGGGACTTGGCACAGATACGCAGTATTTT. Its translation: CASSSGLGTDTQYF.

This chain uses TRBV4-2 with TRBJ2-3; D is unclear. CDR1 LGHNA and CDR2 YNFKEQ come from the germline V gene. V lost 0 bases and J 4 bases, leaving 8 bases between the germline ends. The CDR3 is 14 residues long. The CDR3 DNA follows: TGTGCCAGCAGCCAAGATGGCCCCGCAGATACGCAGTATTTT. Amino acid sequence: CASSQDGPADTQYF.

The chain is built from TRBV11-3 and TRBJ2-3; 8 bases match TRBD2. CDR1 and CDR2 (germline): SGHNT, YENEEA. This CDR3 spans 16 amino acids. J was trimmed by 4 bases and V by 0 bases; bases with no gene match: 6. CDR3 amino acids: CASSLDDGGAADTQYF. The DNA for the CDR3 is TGTGCCAGCAGCTTAGATGACGGGGGGGCCGCAGATACGCAGTATTTT. Together with reference TRBV11-3 and TRBJ2-3, the CDR3 gives the full variable domain: EAGVVQSPRYKIIEKKQPVAFWCNPISGHNTLYWYLQNLGQGPELLIRYENEEAVDDSQLPKDRFSAERLKGVDSTLKIQPAELGDSAVYLCASSLDDGGAADTQYFGPGTRLTVL.

The chain couples TRBV7-6 to TRBJ2-3, with TRBD1 identical over 8 bases. Germline V gives CDR1 SGHVS, CDR2 FNYEAQ. The length of the CDR3 is 13 residues. V gave up 5 bases and J gave up 5 bases; unmatched junction bases: 3. CDR3 coding DNA: TGTGCCAGCAGCCAGGGGGCGGGAGATACGCAGTATTTT. Protein product: CASSQGAGDTQYF.

This sequence joins TRBV19 and TRBJ1-5, with a tentative D call TRBD1 (6 bases). The V gene's germline CDR1 is LNHDA and CDR2 SQIVND (reference sequence). The CDR3 contains 17 residues. Trimming left V 3 bases short and J 3 bases short, with 18 bases between. The CDR3: CASSIGTGLPPNQPQHF. DNA for the CDR3: TGTGCCAGTAGTATCGGTACAGGGTTACCACCCAATCAGCCCCAGCATTTT.

V is TRBV19 and J is TRBJ2-7; possible D gene TRBD1, 6 bases. V shed 1 base and J shed 2 bases, with 12 bases lying between them. The CDR3 is 15 amino acids. The germline V gene has CDR1 LNHDA and CDR2 SQIVND (reference sequence). The CDR3 reads CASSIGGAGAYEQYF. The CDR3 DNA sequence: TGTGCCAGTAGTATAGGAGGGGCAGGGGCCTACGAGCAGTACTTC.

The V call is TRBV12-3 or TRBV12-4, the J call TRBJ2-1, with 10 bases lining up with TRBD1. The CDR3 contains 14 residues. V was pared by 7 bases and J by 6 bases, with 6 bases of the junction left unmatched. The CDR3 nucleotides read TGTGCCAGCATTCGGGGGACAGGGGCCAATGAGCAGTTCTTC. It encodes CASIRGTGANEQFF.

This clonotype was recorded a few times. The rearrangement uses TRBV7-2 and TRBJ2-2; tentatively, D is TRBD2 (5 bases). The CDR3 is made up of 13 amino acids. V lost 7 bases and J 0 bases, leaving 6 bases between the germline ends. In germline, CDR1 is SGHTA, CDR2 FQGNSA. The CDR3 DNA sequence: TGTGCCAGCACACTAGCGAACACCGGGGAGCTGTTTTTT. Amino acid sequence: CASTLANTGELFF.

J is TRBJ2-1 and V is TRBV7-2; tentatively, D is TRBD1 or TRBD2 (6 bases each). The ends were cut back, 5 bases at V and 10 bases at J, with 21 bases in the middle. This CDR3 has 15 residues. Per germline, CDR1 SGHTA and CDR2 FQGNSA. The CDR3 loop is CASSRPGTLAGEQFF. DNA for the CDR3: TGTGCCAGCAGCCGTCCCGGGACATTGGCGGGGGAGCAGTTCTTC.

V gene TRBV12-3 or TRBV12-4 combines with J gene TRBJ1-1, with 8 bases that match TRBD1. The CDR3 is 15 residues long. The V gene end was trimmed by 6 bases and the J gene end by 1 base; junction bases not matched to a gene: 7. The CDR3: CASRSGQGGNTEAFF. CDR3 nucleotides: TGTGCCAGCAGATCCGGACAGGGTGGGAACACTGAAGCTTTCTTT.

This clonotype appeared a few times. The chain carries TRBV20-1 and TRBJ1-5; 7 nucleotides line up with TRBD1. The CDR3 length is 14 residues. Germline CDR1 reads DFQATT; CDR2 reads SNEGSKA (reference sequence). J gave up 7 bases and V 1 base, and 7 bases lay outside the gene matches. The CDR3: CSARGDRATQPQHF. The CDR3 DNA reads TGCAGTGCTAGAGGAGACAGGGCCACCCAGCCCCAGCATTTT.

This rearrangement joins TRBV6-1 to TRBJ1-4; D is perhaps TRBD1 (5 bases). This CDR3 has 11 amino acids. V lost 6 bases to trimming and J lost 8 bases, with 7 bases between them. From germline, CDR1 is MNHNS and CDR2 SASEGT. CDR3 in amino acids: CASRWTEKLFF. CDR3 bases: TGTGCCAGCAGATGGACAGAAAAACTGTTTTTT.

This clonotype was recorded a few times. This chain connects TRBV14 to TRBJ2-5; D is possibly TRBD2 (6 bases). The CDR3 loop spans 16 amino acids. The V gene lost 4 bases and the J gene lost 7 bases, with 22 bases spanning the gap. Per germline, CDR1 SGHDN and CDR2 FVKESK. Here the CDR3 reads CASSLGGGRPEGTQYF. CDR3 bases: TGTGCCAGCAGCCTCGGTGGGGGACGGCCGGAGGGGACCCAGTACTTC. The whole variable domain, remainder taken from reference TRBV14 and TRBJ2-5, is EAGVTQFPSHSVIEKGQTVTLRCDPISGHDNLYWYRRVMGKEIKFLLHFVKESKQDESGMPNNRFLAERTGGTYSTLKVQPAELEDSGVYFCASSLGGGRPEGTQYFGPGTRLLVL.

This clonotype has just a few counts. This sequence joins TRBV20-1 and TRBJ1-5; D perhaps matches TRBD1 (5 bases). The germline V gene has CDR1 DFQATT and CDR2 SNEGSKA (reference sequence). The ends were cut back, 0 bases at V and 7 bases at J, with 22 bases in the middle. The CDR3 extends over 17 amino acids. The CDR3 DNA reads as TGCAGTGCTAGAGATATGTTCAATAAGGGTGGGGGGCAGCCCCAGCATTTT. This translates into CSARDMFNKGGGQPQHF.

The V gene is TRBV12-3 or TRBV12-4, the J gene TRBJ2-3; D is uncertain. The V end lost 1 base, the J end lost 14 bases, and 19 bases lay between the germline ends. The CDR3 is made up of 14 amino acids. CDR3 sequence reads: CASSLGTHMGNPYF. The DNA of the CDR3 is TGTGCCAGCAGTTTAGGCACCCACATGGGCAACCCGTATTTT.

This clonotype was recorded at least ten times. The V gene is TRBV24-1, the J gene TRBJ2-5; 7 nucleotides line up with TRBD1. Trimming cost V 4 bases and J 0 bases; bases outside gene matches: 4. Germline values: CDR1 KGHDR, CDR2 SFDVKD. The CDR3 has 15 amino acids. CDR3 coding DNA: TGTGCCACCAGTGAACTCGACAGGGACCAAGAGACCCAGTACTTC. It yields the protein CATSELDRDQETQYF.

A few counts support this clonotype. V gene TRBV11-2 combines with J gene TRBJ2-5; D may be TRBD1 or TRBD2 (7 bases each). Per germline, CDR1 SGHAT and CDR2 FQNNGV. V lost 5 bases to trimming and J lost 5 bases, with 27 bases between them. This CDR3 is built from 18 residues. CDR3 loop: CASSPRGAMTGRGETQYF. CDR3 bases: TGTGCCAGCAGCCCCCGGGGGGCGATGACAGGGCGAGGGGAGACCCAGTACTTC.

This clonotype was seen a handful of times. The chain combines TRBV2 with TRBJ2-7, with D hard to call. Trimming left V 4 bases short and J 3 bases short, with 10 bases between. The V gene's germline CDR1 is SNHLY and CDR2 FYNNEI. The CDR3 covers 13 residues. The CDR3 DNA reads as TGTGCCAGCAGTGCCGGCGGTTACTACGAGCAGTACTTC. Translated, it gives CASSAGGYYEQYF.

The rearrangement joins TRBV12-3 or TRBV12-4 to TRBJ2-6; 7 nucleotides align to TRBD1. V was clipped by 7 bases and J by 4 bases; unmatched bases: 16. The CDR3 has 18 residues. Here the CDR3 reads CASTLGQIMPWGANVLTF. As DNA, the CDR3 is TGTGCCAGCACCCTGGGACAGATAATGCCCTGGGGGGCCAACGTCCTGACTTTC.

The rearrangement links TRBV18 to TRBJ2-7; 8 bases match TRBD1. Trimming at V came to 6 bases and at J to 4 bases, leaving 8 bases not matched to a gene. The germline V gene encodes CDR1 KGHSH and CDR2 LQKENI. This CDR3 is 14 amino acids long. The CDR3 DNA reads TGTGCCAGCTCTCGAGGACAGGGCTGGTACGAGCAGTACTTC. Amino acids: CASSRGQGWYEQYF.

This clonotype has more than one count but fewer than ten. The J gene is TRBJ1-5, the V gene TRBV5-5; 7 bases agree with TRBD1. CDR1 and CDR2 from the germline V gene are SGHKS and YYEKEE (reference sequence). The CDR3 contains 14 residues. J lost 7 bases, V lost 0 bases, and 4 bases had no gene match. In nucleotides, the CDR3 is TGTGCCAGCAGCTTGGAGGGGGCGCGGCAGCCCCAGCATTTT. Translating it yields CASSLEGARQPQHF. The whole variable domain, remainder taken from reference TRBV5-5 and TRBJ1-5, is DAGVTQSPTHLIKTRGQQVTLRCSPISGHKSVSWYQQVLGQGPQFIFQYYEKEERGRGNFPDRFSARQFPNYSSELNVNALLLGDSALYLCASSLEGARQPQHFGDGTRLSIL.